This TCR beta chain originates from a study of T-cell memory formation after mild COVID-19. TCRdb re-analysed the 5' RACE reads in MiXCR, keeping a single row per CDR3 protein. The table records roughly 370,000 distinct CDR3 sequences, more than 15% of them present only once. There are 13 residues in the CDR3. V lost 5 bases and J 5 bases, leaving 15 bases between the germline ends. The germline gives CDR1 GTSNPN, CDR2 SVGIG (reference sequence). This sequence was found in a man aged 18 to 29 who had mild COVID-19 (a few samples of this study predate the infection). Cell type and time point are not known. Sample: PBMCs or a T cell subset sorted from them (not recorded which). The chain recombines TRBV30 with TRBJ2-5, with D perhaps matching TRBD2 (7 bases). The CDR3: CAWSGGSKETQYF. The CDR3, as DNA: TGTGCCTGGTCGGGGGGCTCAAAGGAGACCCAGTACTTC.